This T cell receptor beta chain was sequenced for a study of blood T cell repertoires in COVID-19. For the study at large: Sources were T cells, B-cell-depleted T cells, or PBMCs; the material itself was cDNA or gDNA.

It was during active infection that Seattle patients were enrolled and then longitudinally followed. V lost 7 bases, J lost 8 bases, and 6 bases stayed unmatched. The CDR3 consists of 12 residues. Germline V gene data show CDR1 as MNHEY and CDR2 as SVGAGI. In the study's own analysis: Using reference gene primer amplification, nucleated cell counts were estimated. Assay: immunoSEQ multiplex PCR; the TCRdb copy retains only in-frame clones and omits some. Clone size and V and J calls were adopted from that table, with D and trimming inferred from the DNA. The sample has over 70,000 clones; roughly 84% are singletons.

The sample was peripheral blood. This TCR came from a man aged 60-69 years with COVID-19, enrolled during active disease. The chain combines TRBV6-5 with TRBJ1-2; the match to TRBD1 covers 8 bases. The CDR3 DNA reads TGTGCCAGCACCCCGACAGGGGCCGGCTACACCTTC. As protein: CASTPTGAGYTF.